Listed below are T cell receptor beta chains from one sample, sequenced in a study of early T cells in non-severe SARS-CoV-2 infection. MiXCR, run by TCRdb on the 5' RACE reads, gives a single entry per CDR3 protein. The sample consists of 55,000 to 65,000 distinct CDR3 sequences, 8% to 9% of them appearing once. Sequencing was performed on whole blood. These receptors were collected from an adult who was a healthcare worker with PCR-confirmed SARS-CoV-2 infection or an uninfected control (not recorded which). Both conserved end residues are part of each CDR3. D genes are given only for firm matches. Clone size is given for some rows only: seen once, a few or many times, or a class if the clone is expanded.

clone size: -; J gene: TRBJ2-7; V gene: TRBV5-1; D gene: -; CDR3 protein: CASSLAEDATYEQYF; CDR3 DNA: TGCGCCAGCAGCTTGGCCGAGGATGCAACCTACGAGCAGTACTTC
clone size: many; J gene: TRBJ2-7; V gene: TRBV7-2; D gene: -; CDR3 protein: CASSLGRDSYF; CDR3 DNA: TGTGCCAGCAGCTTAGGCCGGGACTCGTACTTC
clone size: many; J gene: TRBJ2-3; V gene: TRBV9; D gene: -; CDR3 protein: CASSVEGNTQYF; CDR3 DNA: TGTGCCAGCAGCGTTGAGGGAAATACGCAGTATTTT
clone size: many; J gene: TRBJ2-7; V gene: TRBV28; D gene: TRBD1; CDR3 protein: CASSRQGSSYEQYF; CDR3 DNA: TGTGCCAGCAGCCGACAGGGTAGCTCCTACGAGCAGTACTTC
clone size: few; J gene: TRBJ2-1; V gene: TRBV9; D gene: -; CDR3 protein: CASSVGQPTVYEQFF; CDR3 DNA: TGTGCCAGCAGCGTAGGACAACCGACGGTTTATGAGCAGTTCTTC
clone size: -; J gene: TRBJ2-7; V gene: TRBV29-1; D gene: -; CDR3 protein: CSVCRDYEQYF; CDR3 DNA: TGCAGCGTCTGCAGGGACTACGAGCAGTACTTC
clone size: many; J gene: TRBJ2-3; V gene: TRBV6-5; D gene: TRBD2; CDR3 protein: CASSSGLAGVSTDTQYF; CDR3 DNA: TGTGCCAGCAGCTCCGGACTAGCGGGAGTTTCGACAGATACGCAGTATTTT
clone size: -; J gene: TRBJ1-2; V gene: TRBV4-3; D gene: TRBD1; CDR3 protein: CASSQRQGDYGYTF; CDR3 DNA: TGCGCCAGCAGCCAAAGACAGGGGGACTATGGCTACACCTTC
clone size: -; J gene: TRBJ2-1; V gene: TRBV4-3; D gene: TRBD2; CDR3 protein: CASSQEASGVEQFF; CDR3 DNA: TGCGCCAGCAGCCAAGAGGCTAGCGGAGTTGAGCAGTTCTTC
clone size: many; J gene: TRBJ2-7; V gene: TRBV20-1; D gene: -; CDR3 protein: CSARRPGLSSYEQYF; CDR3 DNA: TGCAGTGCTAGACGGCCGGGACTTAGCTCCTACGAGCAGTACTTC
clone size: many; J gene: TRBJ1-1; V gene: TRBV29-1; D gene: -; CDR3 protein: CSVMGSTEAFF; CDR3 DNA: TGCAGCGTTATGGGCAGCACTGAAGCTTTCTTT
clone size: few; J gene: TRBJ1-6; V gene: TRBV11-2; D gene: -; CDR3 protein: CASSLEGQPNSPLHF; CDR3 DNA: TGTGCCAGCAGCTTAGAGGGACAACCAAATTCACCCCTCCACTTT
clone size: medium-sized; J gene: TRBJ2-3; V gene: TRBV6-1; D gene: -; CDR3 protein: CASTATDTQYF; CDR3 DNA: TGTGCCAGCACCGCGACAGATACGCAGTATTTT
clone size: many; J gene: TRBJ2-1; V gene: TRBV10-2; D gene: TRBD2; CDR3 protein: CASSESRGRAGEQFF; CDR3 DNA: TGCGCCAGCAGTGAGTCTCGCGGGAGGGCCGGTGAGCAGTTCTTC
clone size: few; J gene: TRBJ2-1; V gene: TRBV20-1; D gene: -; CDR3 protein: CSFYGSSYNEQFF; CDR3 DNA: TGCAGCTTCTATGGGAGCTCCTACAATGAGCAGTTCTTC
clone size: -; J gene: TRBJ2-4; V gene: TRBV20-1; D gene: TRBD2; CDR3 protein: CSAGLAAGAKNIQYF; CDR3 DNA: TGCAGTGCTGGACTAGCGGCAGGGGCCAAAAACATTCAGTACTTC
clone size: -; J gene: TRBJ2-5; V gene: TRBV28; D gene: TRBD2; CDR3 protein: CASSLSGRSEETQYF; CDR3 DNA: TGTGCCAGCAGTTTGAGCGGGAGGTCTGAAGAGACCCAGTACTTC
clone size: -; J gene: TRBJ2-1; V gene: TRBV2; D gene: -; CDR3 protein: CASSGGLVVDEQFF; CDR3 DNA: TGTGCCAGCAGTGGTGGTTTAGTGGTTGATGAGCAGTTCTTC
clone size: many; J gene: TRBJ2-2; V gene: TRBV29-1; D gene: TRBD1; CDR3 protein: CSAKDRANTGELFF; CDR3 DNA: TGCAGCGCTAAGGACAGGGCGAACACCGGGGAGCTGTTTTTT
clone size: -; J gene: TRBJ2-2; V gene: TRBV5-1; D gene: TRBD2; CDR3 protein: CASSWGLAGYTGELFF; CDR3 DNA: TGCGCCAGCAGCTGGGGACTAGCGGGATACACCGGGGAGCTGTTTTTT
clone size: many; J gene: TRBJ2-3; V gene: TRBV20-1; D gene: TRBD2; CDR3 protein: CSAGVTGRAQDTQYF; CDR3 DNA: TGCAGTGCTGGGGTTACCGGGAGGGCCCAAGATACGCAGTATTTT
clone size: few; J gene: TRBJ1-2; V gene: TRBV10-3; D gene: -; CDR3 protein: CAISERDTTNYGYTF; CDR3 DNA: TGTGCCATCAGTGAGAGGGACACCACTAACTATGGCTACACCTTC
clone size: many; J gene: TRBJ1-2; V gene: TRBV23-1; D gene: -; CDR3 protein: CASSPGAGRDGYTF; CDR3 DNA: TGCGCCAGCAGCCCCGGTGCGGGGCGCGATGGCTACACCTTC
clone size: many; J gene: TRBJ2-1; V gene: TRBV7-2; D gene: -; CDR3 protein: CASSLGATTAGNEQFF; CDR3 DNA: TGTGCCAGCAGCTTAGGGGCGACTACTGCCGGGAATGAGCAGTTCTTC
clone size: many; J gene: TRBJ1-1; V gene: TRBV12-3/TRBV12-4; D gene: -; CDR3 protein: CASNSGRAVVTEAFF; CDR3 DNA: TGTGCCAGCAATTCGGGCAGGGCGGTCGTGACTGAAGCTTTCTTT
clone size: few; J gene: TRBJ1-1; V gene: TRBV10-3; D gene: -; CDR3 protein: CATRRADTEAFF; CDR3 DNA: TGTGCCACCAGGCGGGCGGACACTGAAGCTTTCTTT
clone size: many; J gene: TRBJ2-1; V gene: TRBV6-2/TRBV6-3; D gene: -; CDR3 protein: CASSKPGTNEQFF; CDR3 DNA: TGTGCCAGCAGTAAACCGGGGACCAATGAGCAGTTCTTC
clone size: many; J gene: TRBJ2-4; V gene: TRBV27; D gene: -; CDR3 protein: CASSSDLGNIQYF; CDR3 DNA: TGTGCCAGCAGCTCTGACCTAGGAAACATTCAGTACTTC
clone size: -; J gene: TRBJ2-5; V gene: TRBV5-6; D gene: -; CDR3 protein: CASSLAGMEETQYF; CDR3 DNA: TGTGCCAGCAGCTTGGCAGGGATGGAAGAGACCCAGTACTTC
clone size: -; J gene: TRBJ2-7; V gene: TRBV29-1; D gene: -; CDR3 protein: CSVEVVGVSYEQYF; CDR3 DNA: TGCAGCGTTGAAGTGGTAGGGGTCTCCTACGAGCAGTACTTC
clone size: few; J gene: TRBJ2-3; V gene: TRBV12-3/TRBV12-4; D gene: -; CDR3 protein: CATRKPGSTDTQYF; CDR3 DNA: TGTGCCACCAGAAAGCCAGGGAGCACAGATACGCAGTATTTT
clone size: many; J gene: TRBJ2-1; V gene: TRBV20-1; D gene: -; CDR3 protein: CSAREGANEQFF; CDR3 DNA: TGCAGTGCTAGAGAGGGAGCTAATGAGCAGTTCTTC
clone size: -; J gene: TRBJ2-1; V gene: TRBV7-2; D gene: TRBD2; CDR3 protein: CASSLMSSGRWNEQFF; CDR3 DNA: TGTGCCAGCAGCTTAATGTCTAGCGGGAGATGGAATGAGCAGTTCTTC
clone size: -; J gene: TRBJ2-2; V gene: TRBV9; D gene: -; CDR3 protein: CASSVDLGPGELFF; CDR3 DNA: TGTGCCAGCAGCGTAGATCTAGGACCCGGGGAGCTGTTTTTT
clone size: -; J gene: TRBJ2-7; V gene: TRBV7-2; D gene: -; CDR3 protein: CASSSGTPLYEQYF; CDR3 DNA: TGTGCCAGCAGCTCGGGGACCCCTCTCTACGAGCAGTACTTC
clone size: few; J gene: TRBJ2-7; V gene: TRBV11-2; D gene: TRBD2; CDR3 protein: CASSLELAGEIAAYERYF; CDR3 DNA: TGTGCCAGCAGCTTAGAACTAGCGGGAGAGATCGCCGCCTACGAGCGGTACTTC
clone size: few; J gene: TRBJ2-1; V gene: TRBV5-4; D gene: TRBD2; CDR3 protein: CASSPGLAGGAYNEQFF; CDR3 DNA: TGTGCCAGCAGCCCCGGACTAGCGGGAGGAGCCTACAATGAGCAGTTCTTC
clone size: many; J gene: TRBJ1-4; V gene: TRBV28; D gene: -; CDR3 protein: CASRTPNRNEKLFF; CDR3 DNA: TGTGCCAGCAGGACACCAAATCGTAATGAAAAACTGTTTTTT
clone size: -; J gene: TRBJ2-5; V gene: TRBV29-1; D gene: TRBD2; CDR3 protein: CSVLAGGVETQYF; CDR3 DNA: TGCAGCGTTTTGGCGGGAGGCGTTGAGACCCAGTACTTC
clone size: -; J gene: TRBJ2-5; V gene: TRBV4-2; D gene: -; CDR3 protein: CASSQAGHRVEETQYF; CDR3 DNA: TGTGCCAGCAGCCAAGCCGGGCACAGGGTTGAGGAGACCCAGTACTTC
clone size: -; J gene: TRBJ2-7; V gene: TRBV6-5; D gene: TRBD1; CDR3 protein: CASRKGQGDSYEQYF; CDR3 DNA: TGTGCCAGCAGAAAAGGACAGGGGGACTCCTACGAGCAGTACTTC
clone size: few; J gene: TRBJ2-1; V gene: TRBV7-9; D gene: -; CDR3 protein: CASSLRAGSYNEQFF; CDR3 DNA: TGTGCCAGCAGCTTACGGGCAGGGTCTTACAATGAGCAGTTCTTC
clone size: few; J gene: TRBJ2-2; V gene: TRBV5-1; D gene: TRBD1; CDR3 protein: CASSAYRGNTGELFF; CDR3 DNA: TGCGCCAGCAGCGCCTACAGGGGAAACACCGGGGAGCTGTTTTTT
clone size: many; J gene: TRBJ2-1; V gene: TRBV6-1; D gene: TRBD2; CDR3 protein: CASSEELAGDAVTYNEQFF; CDR3 DNA: TGTGCCAGCAGTGAGGAACTAGCGGGAGACGCCGTTACGTACAATGAGCAGTTCTTC
clone size: few; J gene: TRBJ1-2; V gene: TRBV27; D gene: -; CDR3 protein: CASRPMDRTTNYGYTF; CDR3 DNA: TGTGCCAGCAGACCGATGGACCGAACTACGAACTATGGCTACACCTTC
clone size: -; J gene: TRBJ2-3; V gene: TRBV20-1; D gene: TRBD2; CDR3 protein: CSAPLLSGRASTDTQYF; CDR3 DNA: TGCAGTGCTCCTCTTCTGAGCGGGAGGGCCTCCACAGATACGCAGTATTTT
clone size: -; J gene: TRBJ2-5; V gene: TRBV7-2; D gene: TRBD1; CDR3 protein: CASSQDRDHQETQYF; CDR3 DNA: TGTGCCAGCAGCCAAGACAGGGACCACCAAGAGACCCAGTACTTC
clone size: many; J gene: TRBJ2-2; V gene: TRBV11-3; D gene: TRBD2; CDR3 protein: CASSSGLANGELFF; CDR3 DNA: TGTGCCAGCAGCTCGGGACTAGCGAACGGGGAGCTGTTTTTT
clone size: many; J gene: TRBJ1-4; V gene: TRBV6-1; D gene: -; CDR3 protein: CASSDSGPGEKLFF; CDR3 DNA: TGTGCCAGCAGTGATTCGGGCCCTGGTGAAAAACTGTTTTTT
clone size: many; J gene: TRBJ2-1; V gene: TRBV11-2; D gene: -; CDR3 protein: CASSSPRGSYNEQFF; CDR3 DNA: TGTGCCAGCAGCTCTCCTCGGGGGAGCTACAATGAGCAGTTCTTC